This T cell receptor beta chain was sequenced during a study of blood T cell repertoires in COVID-19. On the study more broadly: Acute and convalescent COVID-19 samples came from the United States, Italy and Spain. PBMCs, B-cell-depleted T cells, or T cells were the source of the cDNA or gDNA that made up the material.

Enrolment of Seattle patients took place during active infection, and they were followed longitudinally. Method: immunoSEQ multiplex PCR; TCRdb's copy keeps in-frame clones and lacks some. The table shows around 300,000 clones, with almost 90% occurring only once. Material: peripheral blood. The clonotype originates from a woman aged 40-49 years with COVID-19, enrolled during active disease.

CDR3 nucleotides: TGTGCCTGGAGTAACCGGACACTCCGGCGGACAAACTATGGCTACACCTTC. Its translation is CAWSNRTLRRTNYGYTF. This rearrangement joins TRBV30 to TRBJ1-2; the D gene is possibly TRBD1 (5 bases). The CDR3 spans 17 residues. From germline, CDR1 is GTSNPN and CDR2 SVGIG (reference sequence). With 2 bases removed from V and 2 bases from J, the gap between germline ends came to 21 bases.